This T cell receptor (beta chain) is drawn from a study of T cell responses to AZD1222 COVID-19 vaccine. Study information: Pooling was applied to second doses at about 4 or about 12 weeks.

As regards this clone: Its antigen is not identified.

Generated by immunoSEQ multiplex PCR, the TCRdb table keeps only in-frame clones and is missing some. This table has under 150,000 clones, 90% appearing once. Germline values: CDR1 SGDLS, CDR2 YYNGEE. Trimming cost V 6 bases and J 5 bases, with 14 bases left between them. The CDR3 sequence is 13 residues long. Study-level findings and limits: The CD4 TCRs associated with vaccination extended across spike and predominated at 160-218 and 743-854. The donor group comprised mostly white British people and more females; the analysis possibly underestimated clonal diversity.

This chain uses TRBV9 with TRBJ2-5; D might be TRBD2 (6 bases). This clonotype originated in an adult in good health. The sample was peripheral blood, taken on day 0 of AZD1222 vaccination. The DNA of the CDR3 is TGTGCCAGCACCCCTTATGGGGGGGAGACCCAGTACTTC. Encoded protein: CASTPYGGETQYF.